Listed below are T cell receptor beta chains from one sample, sequenced in a study of blood T cell repertoires in COVID-19. Repertoires were generated with immunoSEQ multiplex PCR, while TCRdb's copy carries only in-frame clones and drops some. The sample records 150,000 or so clones, 75% to 95% being singletons. Sequencing was performed on peripheral blood. These receptors were obtained from a man aged 50-60 years with acute or convalescent COVID-19. Both conserved end residues are part of each CDR3. Fields, in order: V gene, clone size, J gene, D gene, CDR3 DNA, CDR3 protein. A D gene is named only where the DNA matches it firmly. The size field is filled for only some rows; it gives once, few, many or a size class.

>TRBV5-1|NA|TRBJ2-2|NA
TGCGCCAGCAGACGGGTCGGGGAGCTGTTTTTT
CASRRVGELFF
>TRBV10-2|once|TRBJ1-6|TRBD1
TGCGCCAGCAGGACCGGGACAGGGATTAATTTTTCACCCCTCCACTTT
CASRTGTGINFSPLHF
>TRBV27|NA|TRBJ1-5|NA
TGTGCCAGCAGTTTAAGGAGGGTCAATCAGCCCCAGCATTTT
CASSLRRVNQPQHF
>TRBV7-2|NA|TRBJ2-2|NA
TGTGCCAGCACCTCGACTAGTACCGGGGAGCTGTTTTTT
CASTSTSTGELFF
>TRBV13|NA|TRBJ1-4|TRBD1
TGTGCCAGCAGCCGAAGACAGGGTTCTAATGAAAAACTGTTTTTT
CASSRRQGSNEKLFF
>TRBV6-5|few|TRBJ1-6|TRBD1
TGTGCCATCCCGGGGGCAGGGGGGAATTCACCCCTCCACTTT
CAIPGAGGNSPLHF
>TRBV27|NA|TRBJ1-6|NA
TGTGCCAGCAGTTTCAGGGAGCGGGTGAATTCACCCCTCCACTTT
CASSFRERVNSPLHF
>TRBV6-6|once|TRBJ1-5|TRBD1
TGTGCCAGCACCAGACAGGGGGCATATCAGCCCCAGCATTTT
CASTRQGAYQPQHF
>TRBV4-3|NA|TRBJ1-3|NA
TGCGCCAGCAGCCAAGATATCGGGAGGTGGAGGGTTGGAAACACCATATATTTT
CASSQDIGRWRVGNTIYF
>TRBV28|NA|TRBJ2-7|NA
TGTGCCAGCAGCTATCGCTACGAGCAGTACTTC
CASSYRYEQYF
>TRBV6-5|NA|TRBJ1-1|NA
TGTGCCAGTCGAGACTCTCTGAACACTGAAGCTTTCTTT
CASRDSLNTEAFF
>TRBV4-2|NA|TRBJ2-1|NA
TGTGCCAGCAGCCAACCCGACTATACTCCCTACAATGAGCAGTTCTTC
CASSQPDYTPYNEQFF
>TRBV6-6|NA|TRBJ2-1|TRBD1
TGTGCCAGCAGTCGATCCGGGACAGGGGTGGCCTACAATGAGCAGTTCTTC
CASSRSGTGVAYNEQFF
>TRBV7-6|NA|TRBJ2-5|TRBD2
TGTGCCAGCAGCCCCCCGGGACTACTGGTTGAGTACTTC
CASSPPGLLVEYF
>TRBV14|NA|TRBJ2-1|NA
TGTGCCAGCAGCCCCAGGGGTACGGGTAATGAGCAGTTCTTC
CASSPRGTGNEQFF
>TRBV9|NA|TRBJ2-3|TRBD1
TGTGCCAGCAGTTCCGGGACAGGGCTCGCAGATACGCAGTATTTT
CASSSGTGLADTQYF
>TRBV5-1|NA|TRBJ2-1|TRBD1
TGCGCCAGCAGCTTGGAGCAGGGGGCGTTGGATGAGCAGTTCTTC
CASSLEQGALDEQFF
>TRBV9|NA|TRBJ2-1|TRBD2
TGTGCCAGCAGCGTCGGGACTAGCGGGACGTCACACTACAATGAGCAGTTCTTC
CASSVGTSGTSHYNEQFF
>TRBV7-3|NA|TRBJ2-1|NA
TGTGCCAGCAGCTTACAAGCGATTTCATACAATGAGCAGTTCTTC
CASSLQAISYNEQFF
>TRBV10-3|NA|TRBJ2-1|NA
TGTGCCATCAGGCAGGGTCTCTACAATGAGCAGTTCTTC
CAIRQGLYNEQFF
>TRBV28|NA|TRBJ1-2|NA
TGTGCCAGCAGTTTGCGGGGAATTTCTAACTATGGCTACACCTTC
CASSLRGISNYGYTF
>TRBV7-2|NA|TRBJ1-6|NA
TGTGCCAGCAGCTCCTCTTCGGGACTTAATTCACCCCTCCACTTT
CASSSSSGLNSPLHF
>TRBV6-5|NA|TRBJ2-5|NA
TGTGCCAGCAGTTACAGCAGCTTGTCGGGAGAGACCCAGTACTTC
CASSYSSLSGETQYF
>TRBV19|NA|TRBJ1-6|NA
TGTGCCAGTAGTACACTCTTGAATTCACCCCTCCACTTT
CASSTLLNSPLHF
>TRBV30|NA|TRBJ1-5|TRBD1
TGTGCCTGGAGTCCCGGGACAGGGGATTGGGGCAATCAGCCCCAGCATTTT
CAWSPGTGDWGNQPQHF
>TRBV27|NA|TRBJ2-1|NA
TGTGCCAGCCGTCCAAGGGAGGTGTATATCAATGAGCAGTTCTTC
CASRPREVYINEQFF
>TRBV4-3|NA|TRBJ2-2|NA
TGCGCCAGCAGCCAAGAGTTCAGTTTACGCGGGGAGCTGTTTTTT
CASSQEFSLRGELFF
>TRBV3-1/TRBV3-2|NA|TRBJ1-3|NA
TGTGCCAGCAGCCATGAAGTGGTTCAGGGCTCGGATTCTGGAAACACCATATATTTT
CASSHEVVQGSDSGNTIYF
>TRBV7-9|NA|TRBJ1-3|NA
TGTGCCAGCAGCCGAGGTGCCGGGACAAGTGGAAACACCATATATTTT
CASSRGAGTSGNTIYF
>TRBV4-2|NA|TRBJ2-2|NA
TGTGCCAGCAGCCGAGGGAGGTTCACCGGGGAGCTGTTTTTT
CASSRGRFTGELFF
>TRBV19|once|TRBJ2-2|NA
TGTGCCAGTAGTTGGGGGGGCAACACCGGGGAGCTGTTTTTT
CASSWGGNTGELFF
>TRBV6-5|NA|TRBJ1-3|TRBD1
TGTGCCACCCGGGACAGGGGGTCCTCTGGAAACACCATATATTTT
CATRDRGSSGNTIYF
>TRBV5-1|NA|TRBJ1-4|TRBD1
TGCGCCAGCAGCCCCAGACAGGGGAATGAAAAACTGTTTTTT
CASSPRQGNEKLFF
>TRBV13|NA|TRBJ2-3|NA
TGTGCCAGCAGCTTACGTGTCGTAAGCGGTGGAGGCACAGATACGCAGTATTTT
CASSLRVVSGGGTDTQYF
>TRBV28|NA|TRBJ2-1|TRBD2
TGTGCCAGCAGTGCCACCCCTAGCGGGGGTTACAATGAGCAGTTCTTC
CASSATPSGGYNEQFF
>TRBV6-2/TRBV6-3|NA|TRBJ2-1|NA
TGTGCCAGCAGTCCAAGAGCACGAGGCCCGTACAATGAGCAGTTCTTC
CASSPRARGPYNEQFF
>TRBV5-4|NA|TRBJ1-2|TRBD1
TGTGCCAGCAGCCACCGGGACAGAGACGCGAATGGCTACACCTTC
CASSHRDRDANGYTF
>TRBV24-1|NA|TRBJ2-5|TRBD1
TGTGCCACAAGACGGACAGGGCAAGAGACCCAGTACTTC
CATRRTGQETQYF
>TRBV12-3/TRBV12-4|once|TRBJ1-2|NA
TGTGCCAGCAGTCTCAGATATGGCTACACCTTC
CASSLRYGYTF
>TRBV18|NA|TRBJ1-6|NA
TGTGCCAGCTCACCGCCAGGGGTTGGTAGTTCACCCCTCCACTTT
CASSPPGVGSSPLHF
>TRBV3-1/TRBV3-2|NA|TRBJ2-3|TRBD2
TGTGCCAGCAGCCAATTAGCGGGAGGGGGCACAGATACGCAGTATTTT
CASSQLAGGGTDTQYF
>TRBV3-1/TRBV3-2|NA|TRBJ2-7|NA
TGTGCCAGCAGCCTAGGTCAGGGGACCTACGAGCAGTACTTC
CASSLGQGTYEQYF
>TRBV6-5|NA|TRBJ1-2|NA
TGTGCCAGCAGTTACGGGGGAGGGGGAACTAACTATGGCTACACCTTC
CASSYGGGGTNYGYTF
>TRBV14|NA|TRBJ2-1|TRBD2
TGTGCCAGCAGCCCCCTAGCGGGACTCTACAATGAGCAGTTCTTC
CASSPLAGLYNEQFF
>TRBV2|few|TRBJ1-6|TRBD1
TGTGCCAGCAGTGTGGGACAGCCAGATAATTCACCCCTCCACTTT
CASSVGQPDNSPLHF
>TRBV7-2|NA|TRBJ2-5|NA
TGTGCCAGCAGCCGGGGGAGTTCAGAGACCCAGTACTTC
CASSRGSSETQYF
>TRBV9|few|TRBJ1-2|TRBD1
TGTGCCAGCAGCCCACATACCGGGACAGGGATGGTCTATGGCTACACCTTC
CASSPHTGTGMVYGYTF